This T cell receptor (beta chain) was recorded in a study of blood T cells in healthy people across ages. Looked up from germline, CDR1 is KGHSH and CDR2 is LQKENI. The CDR3 has 15 amino acids. This clonotype showed up just a few times. Antigen specificity is unknown. Next came a second PCR, run for about 7 to 12 cycles, which used a sample-barcoded 5' primer along with a J-beta primer mix. TCRdb re-called the 5' RACE reads through MiXCR, storing one row per CDR3 protein. The sample has more than 650,000 distinct CDR3 sequences, about a quarter seen once. Study results and limitations: Unsorted PBMCs prevented conclusive naive versus antigen-experienced comparison.

Researchers isolated at least 6 million PBMCs per sample. Per sample, no less than 5.5 micrograms of total RNA were extracted. The sample was also reused in another study, on T cells of mothers and their children.

This clonotype was obtained from a boy younger than 18 in good health. The sequenced material came from blood. The rearrangement joins TRBV18 to TRBJ2-5; 7 bases line up with TRBD2. The DNA end favors TRBJ2-7, so the J call may be wrong. CDR3 region: CASSPREGSKDEQYF. The CDR3 bases are TGTGCCAGCTCACCAAGGGAGGGATCTAAAGACGAGCAGTACTTC.